This T cell receptor beta chain was identified during a study of T cells in Graves' hyperthyroidism and ophthalmopathy. This CDR3 spans 13 amino acids. Trimming left V 3 bases short and J 1 base short, with 9 bases between. CDR1 and CDR2 from the germline V gene are SQVTM and ANQGSEA. This clonotype was seen many times. Amplified regions were TCR beta CDR3 sequences from RNA transcripts. First-round RT-PCR with HTBI primers amplified the TCR CDR3 region. TCRdb fed the multiplex PCR reads into MiXCR, producing one record per CDR3 protein. The profile shows 500,000 to 550,000 distinct CDR3 sequences, nearly 20% of them singletons.

The rearrangement joins TRBV29-1 to TRBJ1-1; tentative D call: TRBD1 (5 bases). This receptor was obtained from a man aged 40-55 years with Graves' ophthalmopathy. The sample was blood. CDR3: CSVDRAANTEAFF. CDR3 nucleotides: TGCAGCGTTGACAGGGCTGCGAACACTGAAGCTTTCTTT.